This T cell receptor beta chain is from a study of neurological immune-mediated disorders. Germline CDR1 and CDR2: DFQATT and SNEGSKA (reference sequence). Trimming removed 6 bases at V and 1 base at J, with 13 bases between. The CDR3 extends over 14 amino acids. MiXCR, run by TCRdb on the 5' RACE reads, gives a single entry per CDR3 protein. The sample carries approximately 65,000 distinct CDR3 sequences, over 4% recorded once. This clonotype was detected only a few times. This chain connects TRBV20-1 to TRBJ2-1, with a weak D call TRBD2 (6 bases). The sample was PBMCs. The source is a human donor with multiple sclerosis. The donor label of this sample is uncertain. The CDR3: CSAPGGRSYNEQFF. CDR3 DNA sequence: TGCAGTGCCCCCGGGGGACGGTCCTACAATGAGCAGTTCTTC.